This T cell receptor beta chain was observed in a study of T cells in Graves' hyperthyroidism and ophthalmopathy. Ten or more counts support this clonotype. Antigen specificity is unknown. The study's findings and limits: Stable hyperthyroidism was separated from ophthalmopathy by a model based on 13 V-J features.

The CDR3 loop spans 14 amino acids. Between the trimmed V and J ends, which lost 5 bases and 0 bases, there was a span of 12 bases. Germline V lookup: CDR1 DFQATT, CDR2 SNEGSKA (reference sequence). Together with thyroid ultrasound, orbital computed tomography, serum thyroxine and TRAb, clinical symptoms were used for diagnoses. From RNA transcripts, TCR beta CDR3 regions were amplified. A first-round RT-PCR of the TCR CDR3 used the HTBI primer set. Each CDR3 protein is one row after TCRdb ran MiXCR on the multiplex PCR reads. Among approximately 380,000 distinct CDR3 sequences listed, roughly an eighth were seen once.

The chain carries TRBV20-1 and TRBJ2-3; no firm D call. Sequencing was carried out using blood. The sequence came from a man between 50 and 59 years old with Graves' ophthalmopathy. The CDR3 here is CSAPDRASTDTQYF. DNA of the CDR3: TGCAGTGCTCCGGATCGGGCGAGCACAGATACGCAGTATTTT.